These T cell receptor beta chains were read from a single sample in a study of cytomegalovirus exposure and HLA in healthy donors. TCRdb's copy holds only in-frame clones and misses some; the assay was immunoSEQ multiplex PCR. This table has tens of thousands of clones, around 76% appearing once. Sequenced input: PBMCs. The receptors here all came from a male donor in good health and CMV-seropositive. Each CDR3 is given with its conserved first and last residue. The D gene is left open where the match is weak. Clone size is given for some rows only: seen once, a few or many times, or a class if the clone is expanded.

size	V	D	J	CDR3	DNA
NA	TRBV11-2	TRBD2	TRBJ2-1	CASRGGAWGYNEQFF	TGTGCCAGCAGGGGAGGGGCCTGGGGTTACAATGAGCAGTTCTTC
NA	TRBV2	NA	TRBJ1-6	CARGAGMDSPLHF	TGTGCCAGGGGGGCAGGGATGGATTCACCCCTCCACTTT
NA	TRBV7-2	NA	TRBJ1-1	CASSPLRTIAGTEAFF	TGTGCCAGCAGCCCACTTAGGACGATAGCGGGCACTGAAGCTTTCTTT
NA	TRBV15	TRBD1	TRBJ2-7	CATSRVRTGASYEQYF	TGTGCCACCAGCAGAGTTAGGACAGGGGCCTCCTACGAGCAGTACTTC
NA	TRBV2	NA	TRBJ2-7	CASSPSEGAAYEQYF	TGTGCCAGCAGCCCTTCGGAAGGGGCAGCCTACGAGCAGTACTTC
NA	TRBV4-3	NA	TRBJ2-1	CASSQGGLYNEQFF	TGCGCCAGCAGCCAAGGTGGACTGTACAATGAGCAGTTCTTC
NA	TRBV18	NA	TRBJ1-1	CASSPRPEGNTEAFF	TGTGCCAGCTCACCCCGCCCGGAGGGGAACACTGAAGCTTTCTTT
once	TRBV7-2	NA	TRBJ2-5	CASSLARQGQTQYF	TGTGCCAGCAGCTTAGCGAGGCAGGGGCAGACCCAGTACTTC
few	TRBV28	NA	TRBJ1-5	CASSLRQPQHF	TGTGCCAGCAGTTTACGTCAGCCCCAGCATTTT
NA	TRBV10-2	NA	TRBJ2-6	CASTGGSGANVLTF	TGCGCCAGCACCGGGGGCTCTGGGGCCAACGTCCTGACTTTC
NA	TRBV13	TRBD1	TRBJ2-1	CASSEGARNNEQFF	TGTGCCAGCAGCGAGGGGGCTCGGAACAATGAGCAGTTCTTC
NA	TRBV7-9	NA	TRBJ1-4	CSSSLSGFNEKLFF	TGTTCCAGCAGCTTATCCGGTTTTAATGAAAAACTGTTTTTT
NA	TRBV7-2	TRBD2	TRBJ2-3	CASSPPGLAGVSTQYF	TGTGCCAGCAGTCCTCCGGGACTAGCGGGCGTCTCTACGCAGTATTTT
NA	TRBV28	TRBD1	TRBJ1-2	CASRAQGVDYGYTF	TGTGCCAGCAGGGCTCAGGGGGTAGACTATGGCTACACCTTC
NA	TRBV2	NA	TRBJ2-7	CASIQDYTYEQYF	TGTGCCAGCATACAGGATTACACCTACGAGCAGTACTTC
few	TRBV5-6	TRBD1	TRBJ1-1	CASSYWDRGNTEAFF	TGTGCCAGCAGCTACTGGGACAGGGGGAACACTGAAGCTTTCTTT
NA	TRBV7-2	TRBD2	TRBJ2-5	CASSLASSGGVQETQYF	TGTGCCAGCAGCTTAGCTTCTAGCGGGGGGGTCCAAGAGACCCAGTACTTC
NA	TRBV28	NA	TRBJ2-3	CASSFIFGPQADTQYF	TGTGCCAGCAGTTTTATTTTTGGGCCACAGGCAGATACGCAGTATTTT
NA	TRBV2	NA	TRBJ2-4	CASMTRADIQYF	TGTGCCAGCATGACCAGGGCAGACATTCAGTACTTC
NA	TRBV28	TRBD1	TRBJ2-1	CASKLDRPYNEQFF	TGTGCCAGCAAACTGGACAGGCCCTACAATGAGCAGTTCTTC